The 22 T cell receptor beta chains presented below share a single source sample, sequenced in a study of T cell responses to AZD1222 COVID-19 vaccine. The repertoire was sequenced with immunoSEQ multiplex PCR; TCRdb's copy has only in-frame clones and lacks some. The data contain about 94,000 clones, roughly 84% of them singletons. Sequences were derived from peripheral blood, sampled on day 0 of AZD1222 vaccination. The receptors were gathered from an adult in good health.

J is TRBJ1-2 and V is TRBV12-3 or TRBV12-4; the D is unclear. V lost 6 bases to trimming and J lost 2 bases, with 4 bases between them. The length of the CDR3 is 11 residues. The CDR3 DNA sequence: TGTGCCAGCAGCCGGAACTATGGCTACACCTTC. Translation gives CASSRNYGYTF.

The chain is built from TRBV4-2 and TRBJ2-5; the D call may be TRBD1 or TRBD2 (5 bases each). Germline CDR1 is LGHNA and CDR2 is YNFKEQ. The V gene lost 4 bases and the J gene lost 4 bases, with 19 bases spanning the gap. The CDR3 is 16 amino acids. CDR3 loop: CASSPRDPHASETQYF. CDR3 DNA sequence: TGTGCCAGCAGCCCCCGGGACCCACACGCCTCAGAGACCCAGTACTTC.

The chain uses TRBV6-6 and TRBJ2-3, with TRBD2 matching 11 bases. Germline lookup yields CDR1 MNHNY and CDR2 SVGAGI (reference sequence). V was pared by 5 bases and J by 2 bases, with 12 bases of the junction left unmatched. This CDR3 contains 18 residues. CDR3 bases: TGTGCCAGCAGTCCCCGAATCCTAGCGGGGGGCCACACAGATACGCAGTATTTT. Translation: CASSPRILAGGHTDTQYF.

V and J are TRBV2 and TRBJ2-1, with D perhaps matching TRBD2 (5 bases). The germline CDR1 and CDR2 sequences are SNHLY and FYNNEI. V lost 3 bases and J lost 8, with 11 bases in between. This CDR3 has 13 residues. CDR3 nucleotides: TGTGCCAGCAGTGATCGGGGTAGCTATGAGCAGTTCTTC. It encodes CASSDRGSYEQFF.

DNA of the CDR3: TGTGCCAGCGGATACAGGGATAGGGGCACAGATACGCAGTATTTT. Translation gives CASGYRDRGTDTQYF. V gene TRBV7-3 combines with J gene TRBJ2-3; weak D call: TRBD1 (6 bases). This CDR3 is 15 amino acids long. Germline V CDR1 and CDR2: SGHTA, FQGTGA. V was shortened by 8 bases and J by 1 base, with 16 bases between the two germline ends.

The gene calls are TRBV7-2 and TRBJ2-1, with D perhaps assigned TRBD1 or TRBD2 (6 bases each). Deletions cut 8 bases from V and 7 bases from J, with 18 bases between. Germline CDR1 SGHTA, CDR2 FQGNSA. The CDR3 is 14 residues long. CDR3 loop: CASRIGGPGNEQFF. The CDR3 DNA follows: TGTGCCAGCCGAATTGGGGGGCCGGGGAATGAGCAGTTCTTC.

The chain carries TRBV11-1 and TRBJ1-1; D remains unclear. The CDR3 consists of 13 residues. Between the trimmed V and J ends, which lost 1 base and 0 bases, there was a span of 3 bases. CDR1 SGHAT and CDR2 FQDESV come from the germline V gene (reference sequence). This CDR3 is CASSLVMNTEAFF. The CDR3 region has the DNA TGTGCCAGCAGCTTAGTGATGAACACTGAAGCTTTCTTT.

This clone was recorded once. The CDR3 coding sequence is TGTGCCAGCATGAGAGGTGGGGCTGGCTGGGGGGAGACCCAGTACTTC. The encoded protein is CASMRGGAGWGETQYF. The chain uses TRBV2 and TRBJ2-5, with D perhaps TRBD1 or TRBD2 (5 bases each). V dropped 7 bases and J dropped 5 bases, with 23 bases sitting between them. The CDR3 is made up of 16 amino acids. CDR1 is SNHLY, CDR2 FYNNEI, per germline. Based on the CDR3 plus reference TRBV2 and TRBJ2-5, the full variable domain is EPEVTQTPSHQVTQMGQEVILRCVPISNHLYFYWYRQILGQKVEFLVSFYNNEISEKSEIFDDQFSVERPDGSNFTLKIRSTKLEDSAMYFCASMRGGAGWGETQYFGPGTRLLVL.

The rearrangement uses TRBV5-1 and TRBJ2-7; 8 bases agree with TRBD2. Looked up from germline, CDR1 is SGHRS and CDR2 is YFSETQ. Trimming cost V 0 bases and J 3 bases; bases outside gene matches: 8. CDR3 size: 16 residues. The DNA of the CDR3 is TGCGCCAGCAGCTTGGAGGCGCGGGGGGCATACTACGAGCAGTACTTC. Amino acid sequence: CASSLEARGAYYEQYF.

V usage is TRBV7-9 and J usage is TRBJ2-5; D possibly corresponds to TRBD2 (6 bases). Germline V gene lookup returns CDR1 SEHNR and CDR2 FQNEAQ (reference sequence). Trimming removed 2 bases from V and 5 bases from J, with 12 bases in between. The CDR3 runs to 14 residues. This CDR3 is CASSLMEGSETQYF. CDR3 sequence (DNA): TGTGCCAGCAGCTTAATGGAGGGAAGTGAGACCCAGTACTTC.

The chain links TRBV3-1 (or the pseudogene TRBV3-2) to TRBJ1-5; the D is unclear. The CDR3 sequence is 14 residues long. The germline gives CDR1 LGHDT, CDR2 YNNKEL (reference sequence). V was pared by 1 base and J by 1 base, with 5 bases between. CDR3 amino acids: CASSQGGSNQPQHF. In DNA form, the CDR3 reads TGTGCCAGCAGCCAAGGAGGGAGCAATCAGCCCCAGCATTTT.

V is TRBV7-2 and J is TRBJ2-2; 10 nucleotides match TRBD2. The V segment lost 1 base and the J segment 4 bases; nucleotides outside the gene matches: 6. The CDR3 runs 17 residues. CDR1 and CDR2 from the germline V gene are SGHTA and FQGNSA. The CDR3 bases are TGTGCCAGCAGCTTAGTATCTAGCGGGGGCCGCACCGGGGAGCTGTTTTTT. Translated, it gives CASSLVSSGGRTGELFF.

The chain carries TRBV19 and TRBJ1-2, with 9 bases that match TRBD1. The V and J ends lost 5 bases and 5 bases, in that order; junction bases with no gene match: 12. The CDR3 totals 16 residues. The germline V gene has CDR1 LNHDA and CDR2 SQIVND (reference sequence). The CDR3, as DNA: TGTGCCAGTAGTTCAGTTTCGACAGGGGGAGGATATGGCTACACCTTC. Translated, it gives CASSSVSTGGGYGYTF.

V and J are TRBV5-4 and TRBJ2-7; 10 bases align to TRBD1. This CDR3 is built from 15 residues. CDR1 is SGHNT and CDR2 is YYREEE in the germline V gene (reference sequence). V lost 0 bases and J lost 2; bases outside the gene matches: 2. CDR3 in DNA: TGTGCCAGCAGCTTGGGACAGGGGGCCGCCTACGAGCAGTACTTC. It encodes CASSLGQGAAYEQYF.

The J gene is TRBJ2-4, the V gene TRBV6-1, with unresolved D. Looked up from germline, CDR1 is MNHNS and CDR2 is SASEGT. Trimming cost V 2 bases and J 0 bases, with 11 bases left between them. The length of the CDR3 is 16 residues. In DNA form, the CDR3 reads TGTGCCAGCAGTGAATTGAGTGGATTAGCCAAAAACATTCAGTACTTC. Its protein is CASSELSGLAKNIQYF.

The chain employs TRBV18 and TRBJ1-2, with a possible D match to TRBD1 (5 bases). The CDR3 has 13 amino acids. The germline V gene encodes CDR1 KGHSH and CDR2 LQKENI. With 3 bases removed from V and 7 bases from J, the gap between germline ends came to 12 bases. The chain's CDR3 is CASSPGAGSGYTF. CDR3 in DNA: TGTGCCAGCTCACCGGGTGCAGGGAGTGGCTACACCTTC.

J is TRBJ2-5 and V is TRBV18, with TRBD1 matching 9 bases. Germline V gene lookup returns CDR1 KGHSH and CDR2 LQKENI. The CDR3 length is 16 residues. V trimming: 2 bases; J trimming: 5 bases; junction bases outside the gene matches: 9. The DNA for the CDR3 is TGTGCCAGCTCACCATCCAAGACAGGGGGATGGGAGACCCAGTACTTC. This gives the protein CASSPSKTGGWETQYF. Full variable domain (remainder filled in from reference TRBV18 and TRBJ2-5): NAGVMQNPRHLVRRRGQEARLRCSPMKGHSHVYWYRQLPEEGLKFMVYLQKENIIDESGMPKERFSAEFPKEGPSILRIQQVVRGDSAAYFCASSPSKTGGWETQYFGPGTRLLVL.

The V and J genes are TRBV5-8 and TRBJ1-5; weak D call: TRBD1 (5 bases). With 1 base removed from V and 9 bases from J, the gap between germline ends came to 14 bases. There are 14 residues in the CDR3. CDR1 and CDR2 (germline): SGHTS, YDEGEE. For the CDR3, the DNA is TGTGCCAGCAGCTTGTATGACTCCCAGGGGCCCCAGCATTTT. This codes for CASSLYDSQGPQHF.

CDR3: CASSLGPGIVNVLTF. The CDR3 bases are TGTGCCAGCAGCTTAGGGCCAGGGATTGTCAACGTCCTGACTTTC. The chain employs TRBV7-9 and TRBJ2-6, with a tentative D call TRBD1 (5 bases). The length of the CDR3 is 15 residues. Germline lookup yields CDR1 SEHNR and CDR2 FQNEAQ (reference sequence). Trimming shortened V by 1 base and J by 9 bases, and 13 bases separated the two germline ends.

The rearrangement joins TRBV7-2 to TRBJ2-3; 9 nucleotides line up with TRBD2. The length of the CDR3 is 15 residues. CDR1 SGHTA and CDR2 FQGNSA come from the germline V gene. Trimming at V came to 6 bases and at J to 2 bases, leaving 6 bases not matched to a gene. The CDR3 nucleotides read TGTGCCAGCAGTACCCTAGCGGGGAACACAGATACGCAGTATTTT. The encoded protein is CASSTLAGNTDTQYF.

This rearrangement joins TRBV19 to TRBJ2-5; 10 bases map to TRBD2. Germline CDR1 reads LNHDA; CDR2 reads SQIVND (reference sequence). V trimming: 10 bases; J trimming: 4 bases; junction bases outside the gene matches: 12. The CDR3 sequence is 15 residues long. In DNA form, the CDR3 reads TGTGCCACCAACCCAGCGGGGGGGCCGAGAGAGACCCAGTACTTC. As protein: CATNPAGGPRETQYF.

The chain combines TRBV5-1 with TRBJ1-1; 8 bases map to TRBD1. V gave up 5 bases and J gave up 1 base; unmatched junction bases: 4. The CDR3 is 14 residues long. Germline V gene data show CDR1 as SGHRS and CDR2 as YFSETQ. The DNA of the CDR3 is TGCGCCAGCAGGCTGGGACAGGAGAACACTGAAGCTTTCTTT. Translating it yields CASRLGQENTEAFF.